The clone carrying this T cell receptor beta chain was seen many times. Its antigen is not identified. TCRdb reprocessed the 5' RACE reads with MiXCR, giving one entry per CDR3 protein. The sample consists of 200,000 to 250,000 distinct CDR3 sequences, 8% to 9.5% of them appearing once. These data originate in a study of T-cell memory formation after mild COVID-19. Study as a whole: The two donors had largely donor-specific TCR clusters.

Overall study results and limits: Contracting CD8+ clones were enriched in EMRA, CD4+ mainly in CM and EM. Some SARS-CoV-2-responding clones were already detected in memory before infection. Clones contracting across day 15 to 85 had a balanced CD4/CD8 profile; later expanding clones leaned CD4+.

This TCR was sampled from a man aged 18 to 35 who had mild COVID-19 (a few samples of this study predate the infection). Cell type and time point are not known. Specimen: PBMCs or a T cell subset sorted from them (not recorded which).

In DNA form, the CDR3 reads TGTGCCAGCAGTTACTCCAAGGGACTAGTCAGCGAGCAGTACTTC. It translates to CASSYSKGLVSEQYF. V and J are TRBV6-5 and TRBJ2-7; 8 bases agree with TRBD2. Germline CDR1 reads MNHEY; CDR2 reads SVGAGI. After removal of 0 bases from V and 6 bases from J, the junction contained 7 bases not matched to a gene. The CDR3 is made up of 15 amino acids.